This T cell receptor beta chain was observed in a study of T cells after posttransplantation cyclophosphamide. Study-level results: Tissue-infiltrating T cells from skin or gut overlapped little with blood T cells.

The CDR3 has 16 amino acids. Per the germline V gene, CDR1 is SGHDT and CDR2 is YYEEEE. The V segment lost 3 bases and the J segment 6 bases; nucleotides outside the gene matches: 7. Produced via immunoSEQ multiplex PCR; TCRdb's table is partial and in-frame only. The sample offers about 36,000 clones and no singletons, the top ten holding about 1.2%. This clone was found many times. What it recognizes is unknown. The rearrangement joins TRBV5-6 to TRBJ2-1, with TRBD2 matching over 12 bases. The sequenced sample was PBMCs. The TCR comes from a girl aged 10 to 17 in good health, CMV-negative, and a related stem cell transplant donor. In DNA form, the CDR3 reads TGTGCCAGCAGCTACCGACTAGCGGGAGTTTCCAATGAGCAGTTCTTC. Residues: CASSYRLAGVSNEQFF.